This is a list of T cell receptor beta chains from one sample in a study of naive and memory T cell subsets. MiXCR, applied by TCRdb to the UMI-ligation and nested PCR reads, yields one record per CDR3 protein. This table holds roughly 140,000 distinct CDR3 sequences, about 18% found once. Sequencing was performed on naive CD4+ T cells from blood. These receptors came from a human donor in good health. CDR3s include the opening cysteine and the closing phenylalanine or tryptophan.

>TRBV6-2/TRBV6-3|TRBJ2-7
CASSYRTGGLPYEQYF
>TRBV28|TRBJ2-5
CASTSRRGQETQYF
>TRBV10-3|TRBJ2-5
CATGRQGSGETQYF
>TRBV7-9|TRBJ1-1
CASSLPRKNTEAFF
>TRBV29-1|TRBJ1-5
CSAGQTLNQPQHF
>TRBV5-4|TRBJ2-7
CASSQGLAGANEQYF
>TRBV6-2/TRBV6-3|TRBJ1-3
CASSYSTDRVSGNTIYF
>TRBV12-3/TRBV12-4|TRBJ2-7
CASSQGAGGFYEQYF
>TRBV5-4|TRBJ2-3
CASSSTSGLTDTQYF
>TRBV3-1|TRBJ1-2
CASSQISTGAGYTF
>TRBV4-2|TRBJ1-5
CASSPAGAEDSNQPQHF
>TRBV7-9|TRBJ2-7
CASSLRETSGEYEQYF
>TRBV6-6|TRBJ2-1
CASSYPPLTSGRPTYNEQFF
>TRBV6-5|TRBJ2-7
CASTNFGGTYTSHEQYF
>TRBV6-2/TRBV6-3|TRBJ2-7
CASSLSGRGLEQYF
>TRBV28|TRBJ1-5
CASDGTGAQPQHF
>TRBV29-1|TRBJ2-5
CSVEFLGPGGGQETQYF
>TRBV29-1|TRBJ2-5
CSASGSQETQYF
>TRBV28|TRBJ2-1
CASRVGTGGYEQFF
>TRBV29-1|TRBJ2-7
CSVDIPGTAEQYF
>TRBV20-1|TRBJ2-2
CSAREWRNTGELFF
>TRBV12-3/TRBV12-4|TRBJ2-2
CASSPGGYVDTGELFF
>TRBV20-1|TRBJ2-7
CSARTAYEQYF
>TRBV20-1|TRBJ1-6
CSASGTGPNSPLHF
>TRBV29-1|TRBJ2-7
CSVVTQGSYEQYF
>TRBV5-1|TRBJ1-1
CASSRTGEGTEAFF
>TRBV10-3|TRBJ2-2
CAIRMTSRSNTGELFF
>TRBV7-2|TRBJ2-7
CASSLPNEGEQYF
>TRBV18|TRBJ1-1
CASSPIEMGVNTEAFF
>TRBV29-1|TRBJ1-5
CSVVGRAGQPQHF
>TRBV7-2|TRBJ2-1
CASSPKGDREQFF
>TRBV18|TRBJ2-1
CASSPGGRAYNEQFF
>TRBV20-1|TRBJ2-5
CSARTSSETQYF
>TRBV28|TRBJ2-3
CASSLGRADTQYF
>TRBV18|TRBJ2-3
CASSPRREGAQYF
>TRBV23-1|TRBJ1-6
CASSHPTKEGSPLHF
>TRBV12-3/TRBV12-4|TRBJ2-7
CASSWRTSGSYEQYF
>TRBV4-3|TRBJ1-6
CASSQGGDRIASPLHF
>TRBV19|TRBJ2-1
CASTNRENYGEQFF
>TRBV6-6|TRBJ2-5
CASSYFYRGQETQYF
>TRBV29-1|TRBJ2-1
CSAAGLSSYNEQFF
>TRBV5-1|TRBJ2-2
CASSSQSGELFF
>TRBV4-2|TRBJ2-2
CASSQDILAGANTGELFF
>TRBV18|TRBJ2-1
CASSQGQGGNEQFF
>TRBV5-4|TRBJ2-1
CASSSPIYNEQFF
>TRBV4-1|TRBJ2-5
CASSRPGRLAGGRQETQYF
>TRBV14|TRBJ1-2
CASSQDYYRGEGYTF
>TRBV28|TRBJ2-7
CASSGSGTSRYYEQYF
>TRBV6-6|TRBJ2-5
CASSYSRILQETQYF
>TRBV28|TRBJ2-2
CASRLTEPNTGELFF
>TRBV5-1|TRBJ2-7
CASSSGGRLDEQYF
>TRBV12-3/TRBV12-4|TRBJ2-7
CASSSWDRIYEQYF
>TRBV10-3|TRBJ1-1
CAISRGQGLTDTEAFF
>TRBV2|TRBJ2-2
CASHRDGELFF